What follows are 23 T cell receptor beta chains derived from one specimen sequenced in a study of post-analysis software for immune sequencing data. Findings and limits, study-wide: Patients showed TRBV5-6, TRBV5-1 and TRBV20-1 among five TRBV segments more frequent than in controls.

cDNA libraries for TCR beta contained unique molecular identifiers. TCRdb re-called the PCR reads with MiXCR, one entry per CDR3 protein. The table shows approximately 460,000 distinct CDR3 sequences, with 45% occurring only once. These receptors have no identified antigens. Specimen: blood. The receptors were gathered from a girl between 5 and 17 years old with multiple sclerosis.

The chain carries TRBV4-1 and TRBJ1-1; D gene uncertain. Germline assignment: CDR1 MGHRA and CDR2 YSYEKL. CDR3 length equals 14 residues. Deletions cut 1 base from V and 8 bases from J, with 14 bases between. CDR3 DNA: TGCGCCAGCAGCCAAGTCTCCGGGAAAGGGGAAGCTTTCTTT. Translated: CASSQVSGKGEAFF.

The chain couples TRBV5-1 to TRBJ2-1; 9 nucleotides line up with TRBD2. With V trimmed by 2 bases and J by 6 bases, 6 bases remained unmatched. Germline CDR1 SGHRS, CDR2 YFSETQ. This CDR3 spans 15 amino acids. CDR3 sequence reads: CASSLAGGRVNEQFF. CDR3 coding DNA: TGCGCCAGCAGCTTAGCGGGAGGCCGAGTCAATGAGCAGTTCTTC.

The CDR3 region has the DNA TGTGCCAGCAGTGTTGGACTCGGGACAGGGGACACAGATACGCAGTATTTT. This sequence encodes CASSVGLGTGDTDTQYF. The V gene is TRBV25-1, the J gene TRBJ2-3, with 10 bases that match TRBD1. The CDR3 runs to 17 residues. Germline CDR1 reads MGHDK; CDR2 reads SYGVNS. The junction had 9 bases not matched to a gene; V was cut back by 4 bases and J by 2 bases.

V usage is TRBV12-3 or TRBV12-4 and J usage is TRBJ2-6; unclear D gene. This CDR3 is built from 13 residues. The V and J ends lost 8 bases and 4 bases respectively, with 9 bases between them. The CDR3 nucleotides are TGTGCCAGCTTGTTGGCGGGGGCCAACGTCCTGACTTTC. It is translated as CASLLAGANVLTF.

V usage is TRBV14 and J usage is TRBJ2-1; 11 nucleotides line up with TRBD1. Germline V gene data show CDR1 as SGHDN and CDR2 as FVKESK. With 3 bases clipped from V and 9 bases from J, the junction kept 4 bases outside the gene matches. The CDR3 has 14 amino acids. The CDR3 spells CASSHRTGGIEQFF. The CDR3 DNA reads TGTGCCAGCAGCCACCGGACAGGGGGCATTGAGCAGTTCTTC.

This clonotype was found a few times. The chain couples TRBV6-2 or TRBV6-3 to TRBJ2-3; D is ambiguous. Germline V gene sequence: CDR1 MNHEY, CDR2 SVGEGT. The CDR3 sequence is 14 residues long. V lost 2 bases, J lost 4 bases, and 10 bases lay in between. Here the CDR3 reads CASSYGVNPDTQYF. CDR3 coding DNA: TGTGCCAGCAGTTACGGGGTCAACCCAGATACGCAGTATTTT.

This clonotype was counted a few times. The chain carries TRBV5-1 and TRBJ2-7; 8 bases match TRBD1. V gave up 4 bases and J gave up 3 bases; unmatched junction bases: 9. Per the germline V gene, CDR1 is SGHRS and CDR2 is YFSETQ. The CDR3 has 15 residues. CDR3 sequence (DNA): TGCGCCAGCAGCGCTAGACAGGGGACCTACTACGAGCAGTACTTC. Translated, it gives CASSARQGTYYEQYF.

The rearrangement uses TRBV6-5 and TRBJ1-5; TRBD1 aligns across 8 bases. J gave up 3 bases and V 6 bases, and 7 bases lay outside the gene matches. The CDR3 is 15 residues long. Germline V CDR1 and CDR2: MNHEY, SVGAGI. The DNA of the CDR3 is TGTGCCAGCAGGGGTGCGGGACAGGACAATCAGCCCCAGCATTTT. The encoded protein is CASRGAGQDNQPQHF.

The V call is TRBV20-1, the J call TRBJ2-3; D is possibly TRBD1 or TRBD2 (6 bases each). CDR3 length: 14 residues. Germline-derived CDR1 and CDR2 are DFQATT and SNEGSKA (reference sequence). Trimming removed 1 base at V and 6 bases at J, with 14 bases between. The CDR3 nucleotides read TGCAGTGCTAGAGGTGGAGGGGGAGCCGATACGCAGTATTTT. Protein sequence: CSARGGGGADTQYF.

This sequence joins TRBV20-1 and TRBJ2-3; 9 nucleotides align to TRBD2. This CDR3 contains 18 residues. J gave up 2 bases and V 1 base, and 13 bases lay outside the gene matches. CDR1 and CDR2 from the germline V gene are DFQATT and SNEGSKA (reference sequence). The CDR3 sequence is CSARGRKGLAGNTDTQYF. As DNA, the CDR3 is TGCAGTGCTAGAGGGCGAAAGGGGCTAGCGGGAAACACAGATACGCAGTATTTT.

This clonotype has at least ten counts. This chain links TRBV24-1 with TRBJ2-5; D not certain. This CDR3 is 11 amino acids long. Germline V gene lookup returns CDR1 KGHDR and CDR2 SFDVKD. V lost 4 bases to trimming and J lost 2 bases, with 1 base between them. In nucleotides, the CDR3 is TGTGCCACCAGTGAACAAGAGACCCAGTACTTC. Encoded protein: CATSEQETQYF.

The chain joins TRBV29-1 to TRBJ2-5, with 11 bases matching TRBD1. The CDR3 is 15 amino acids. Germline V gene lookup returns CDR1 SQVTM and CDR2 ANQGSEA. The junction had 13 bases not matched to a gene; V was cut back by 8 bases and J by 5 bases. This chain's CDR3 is CSYTMGTGGGETQYF. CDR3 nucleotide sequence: TGCAGCTACACAATGGGGACAGGGGGTGGTGAGACCCAGTACTTC.

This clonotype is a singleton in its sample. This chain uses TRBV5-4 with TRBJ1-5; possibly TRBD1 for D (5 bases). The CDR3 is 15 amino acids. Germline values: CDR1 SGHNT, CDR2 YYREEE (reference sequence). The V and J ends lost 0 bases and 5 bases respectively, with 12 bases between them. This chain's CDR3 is CASSLGGGGDQPQHF. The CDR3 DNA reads TGTGCCAGCAGCTTGGGTGGGGGAGGGGATCAGCCCCAGCATTTT.

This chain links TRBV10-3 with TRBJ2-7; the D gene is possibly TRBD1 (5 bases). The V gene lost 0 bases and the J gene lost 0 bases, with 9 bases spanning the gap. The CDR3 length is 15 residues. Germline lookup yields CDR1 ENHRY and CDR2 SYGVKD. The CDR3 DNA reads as TGTGCCATCAGTGAGTCCGGCGGACACTCCTACGAGCAGTACTTC. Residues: CAISESGGHSYEQYF.

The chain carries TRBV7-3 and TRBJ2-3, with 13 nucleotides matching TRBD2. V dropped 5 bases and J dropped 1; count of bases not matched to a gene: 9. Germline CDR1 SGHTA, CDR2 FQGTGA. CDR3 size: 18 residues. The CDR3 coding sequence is TGTGCCAGCAGCCCGCACGGGACTAGCGGGGTTGGCACAGATACGCAGTATTTT. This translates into CASSPHGTSGVGTDTQYF.

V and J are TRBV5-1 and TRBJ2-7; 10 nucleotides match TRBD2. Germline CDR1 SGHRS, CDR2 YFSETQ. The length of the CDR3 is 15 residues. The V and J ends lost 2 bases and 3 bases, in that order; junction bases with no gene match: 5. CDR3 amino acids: CASSFSPSGSYEQYF. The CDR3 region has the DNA TGCGCCAGCAGCTTCTCGCCTAGCGGGAGCTACGAGCAGTACTTC.

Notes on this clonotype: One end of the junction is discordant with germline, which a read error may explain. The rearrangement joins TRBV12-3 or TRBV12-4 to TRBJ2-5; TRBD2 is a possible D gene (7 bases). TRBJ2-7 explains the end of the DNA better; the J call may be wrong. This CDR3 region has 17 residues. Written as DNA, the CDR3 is TGTGCCAGCAGGGTTGATCGTGGGGGGGGCCTCTCCTCCGAGCAGTACTTC. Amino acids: CASRVDRGGGLSSEQYF.

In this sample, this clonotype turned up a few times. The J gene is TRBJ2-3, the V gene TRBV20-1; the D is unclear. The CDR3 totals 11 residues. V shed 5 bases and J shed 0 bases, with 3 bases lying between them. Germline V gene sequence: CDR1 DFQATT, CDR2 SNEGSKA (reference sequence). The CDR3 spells CSAHSTDTQYF. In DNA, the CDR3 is TGCAGTGCTCATAGCACAGATACGCAGTATTTT.

In DNA, the CDR3 is TGTGCCAGCAGTTTCGGGGGGGAGTTCTACAATGAGCAGTTCTTC. Protein sequence: CASSFGGEFYNEQFF. V gene TRBV28 combines with J gene TRBJ2-1, with TRBD2 identical over 8 bases. This CDR3 has 15 residues. CDR1 and CDR2 (germline): MDHEN, SYDVKM. The V gene end was trimmed by 3 bases and the J gene end by 3 bases; junction bases not matched to a gene: 4.

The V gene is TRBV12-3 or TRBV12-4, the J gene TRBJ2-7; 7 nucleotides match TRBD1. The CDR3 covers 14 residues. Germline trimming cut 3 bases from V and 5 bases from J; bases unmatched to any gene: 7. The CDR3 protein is CASSFYKGADEQYF. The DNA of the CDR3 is TGTGCCAGCAGTTTTTATAAGGGGGCGGACGAGCAGTACTTC.

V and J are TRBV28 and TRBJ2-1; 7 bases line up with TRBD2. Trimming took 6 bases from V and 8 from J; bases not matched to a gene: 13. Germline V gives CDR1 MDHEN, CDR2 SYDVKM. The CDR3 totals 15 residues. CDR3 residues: CASSPSSGAGDEQFF. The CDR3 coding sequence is TGTGCCAGCAGCCCGTCCTCTGGCGCGGGGGATGAGCAGTTCTTC.

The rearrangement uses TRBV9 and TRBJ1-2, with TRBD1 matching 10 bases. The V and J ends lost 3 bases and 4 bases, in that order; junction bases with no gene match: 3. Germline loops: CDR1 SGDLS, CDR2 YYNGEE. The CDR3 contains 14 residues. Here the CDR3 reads CASSEGQGIYGYTF. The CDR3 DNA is TGTGCCAGCAGCGAGGGACAGGGGATCTATGGCTACACCTTC.

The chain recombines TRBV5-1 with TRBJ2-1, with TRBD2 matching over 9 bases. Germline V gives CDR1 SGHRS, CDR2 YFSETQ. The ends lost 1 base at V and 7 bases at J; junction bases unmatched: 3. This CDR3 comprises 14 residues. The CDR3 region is CASSLNSGSNEQFF. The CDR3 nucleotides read TGCGCCAGCAGCTTGAATAGCGGGAGTAATGAGCAGTTCTTC.